Here is one T cell receptor (beta chain) with its context. What it recognizes is unknown. This specimen comes from a study of CXCR3-negative and CXCR3-positive naive CD8 T cells. Looking at the study overall: Per library, roughly 1.5 +/- 0.3 million reads; around 150 million TRB reads overall. Overall study findings and caveats: With respect to TRBV-TRBJ usage, naive CXCR3-negative and CXCR3-positive cells were similar; memory differed.

UMI-labeled 5' RACE TRB cDNA libraries were prepared from the cells. TCRdb re-called the 5' RACE reads; every CDR3 protein appears as one record, without DNA. Its table records 90,000 to 95,000 distinct CDR3 sequences. CDR3 size: 14 residues. Germline CDR1 is MNHNS and CDR2 is SASEGT. This chain uses TRBV6-1 with TRBJ2-7; TCRdb selects TRBD1, and the lack of DNA leaves this call unchecked. The clonotype comes from a human donor in good health. Some clones in this sample may be carry-over from other donors' samples. Sequencing was carried out using naive CXCR3- CD8+ T cells from blood. Subset noted: CD45RO-CCR7+CD27+CD95- naive CD8+ T cells lacking CXCR3 (TNR3-). Here the CDR3 reads CASSETGILYEQYF.